These 10 T cell receptor beta chains came from one sample sequenced in a study of cytomegalovirus exposure and HLA in healthy donors. PCR used 60 Vbeta primers and 13 Jbeta primers. Sequencing was performed with immunoSEQ multiplex PCR; in TCRdb, only in-frame clones are kept and a portion is missing. The table includes about 83,000 clones, about four fifths detected once. Sequenced: PBMCs. The receptors were gathered from a man between 60 and 75 years old in good health and CMV-seronegative.

A note on this clone: A read error may account for a junction end that differs from germline. CDR3 amino acids: CASSESGTGVRF. For the CDR3, the DNA is TGTGCCAGCAGTGAATCTGGGACAGGGGTCCGCTTT. The rearrangement links TRBV6-5 to TRBJ1-6, with 10 bases that match TRBD1. The CDR3 covers 12 residues. The V gene's germline CDR1 is MNHEY and CDR2 SVGAGI.

V is TRBV18 and J is TRBJ2-2; 8 nucleotides align to TRBD1. The V gene end was trimmed by 3 bases and the J gene end by 5 bases; junction bases not matched to a gene: 5. Germline loops: CDR1 KGHSH, CDR2 LQKENI. The CDR3 covers 15 residues. Written as DNA, the CDR3 is TGTGCCAGCTCACCCTCAGGGGGCAGGACCGGGGAGCTGTTTTTT. Amino acids: CASSPSGGRTGELFF. The complete variable domain, with remaining parts taken from reference TRBV18 and TRBJ2-2, reads NAGVMQNPRHLVRRRGQEARLRCSPMKGHSHVYWYRQLPEEGLKFMVYLQKENIIDESGMPKERFSAEFPKEGPSILRIQQVVRGDSAAYFCASSPSGGRTGELFFGEGSRLTVL.

The V gene is TRBV15, the J gene TRBJ2-2; maybe TRBD1 (6 bases). The germline V and J ends were trimmed by 0 bases and 6 bases, with 17 bases remaining between them. CDR1 is LNHNV, CDR2 YYDKDF, per germline (reference sequence). CDR3 size: 17 residues. The chain's CDR3 is CATSRDRRTDKSGELFF. CDR3 DNA: TGTGCCACCAGCAGAGATCGCAGGACAGACAAATCCGGGGAGCTGTTTTTT.

This clone occurred a few times. V usage is TRBV6-1 and J usage is TRBJ1-1; 9 bases match TRBD1. Germline assignment: CDR1 MNHNS and CDR2 SASEGT. V lost 7 bases to trimming and J lost 6 bases; unmatched junction nucleotides: 6. This CDR3 has 13 residues. CDR3 protein: CASTRDRVAEAFF. In DNA form, the CDR3 reads TGTGCCAGCACCCGGGACAGGGTTGCTGAAGCTTTCTTT.

The chain has TRBV10-3 and TRBJ1-2; TRBD1 aligns across 12 bases. From germline, CDR1 is ENHRY and CDR2 SYGVKD. The J segment lost 5 bases and the V segment lost 6 bases, leaving 13 bases of the junction unmatched. CDR3 length equals 17 residues. The CDR3 loop is CAISPAPGQGAGYGYTF. The CDR3 DNA is TGTGCCATCAGCCCAGCACCGGGACAGGGGGCGGGATATGGCTACACCTTC.

The sample holds a few counts of this clone. The chain couples TRBV9 to TRBJ2-3; 8 bases map to TRBD1. The CDR3 runs to 15 residues. V lost 3 bases to trimming and J lost 1 base; unmatched junction nucleotides: 4. In germline, CDR1 is SGDLS, CDR2 YYNGEE. The CDR3 sequence: CASSAQGAGTDTQYF. The DNA of the CDR3 is TGTGCCAGCAGCGCCCAGGGGGCAGGCACAGATACGCAGTATTTT. The full variable domain, completed using reference TRBV9 and TRBJ2-3, is DSGVTQTPKHLITATGQRVTLRCSPRSGDLSVYWYQQSLDQGLQFLIQYYNGEERAKGNILERFSAQQFPDLHSELNLSSLELGDSALYFCASSAQGAGTDTQYFGPGTRLTVL.

This chain connects TRBV19 to TRBJ2-3, with 8 bases matching TRBD2. Germline V lookup: CDR1 LNHDA, CDR2 SQIVND (reference sequence). Trimming removed 4 bases from V and 3 bases from J; junction bases left unmatched: 6. CDR3 length: 15 amino acids. The CDR3: CASSKGSGVTDTQYF. DNA for the CDR3: TGTGCCAGTAGTAAAGGTAGCGGGGTAACAGATACGCAGTATTTT.

This clone turned up a few times. This chain joins TRBV10-3 and TRBJ1-1; 7 nucleotides align to TRBD1. The V and J ends lost 2 bases and 2 bases, in that order; junction bases with no gene match: 2. Germline V gene lookup returns CDR1 ENHRY and CDR2 SYGVKD. The CDR3 sequence is 14 residues long. CDR3 in amino acids: CAISEIGGNTEAFF. CDR3 DNA sequence: TGTGCCATCAGTGAGATAGGGGGCAACACTGAAGCTTTCTTT.

The chain uses TRBV15 and TRBJ2-3; 7 bases line up with TRBD2. Per the germline V gene, CDR1 is LNHNV and CDR2 is YYDKDF (reference sequence). Losses at the gene ends were 0 bases for V and 3 bases for J; bases not matched to a gene: 6. The CDR3 contains 16 residues. The CDR3 DNA follows: TGTGCCACCAGCAGAGATTATGGGGGGGGGACAGATACGCAGTATTTT. Its translation is CATSRDYGGGTDTQYF.

The V and J genes are TRBV2 and TRBJ2-5; 7 nucleotides line up with TRBD2. The germline gives CDR1 SNHLY, CDR2 FYNNEI. J was trimmed by 7 bases and V by 3 bases; bases with no gene match: 5. The CDR3 covers 13 residues. DNA for the CDR3: TGTGCCAGCAGTGAGACTAGCAGGGTGACCCAGTACTTC. This translates into CASSETSRVTQYF. The complete variable domain, with remaining parts taken from reference TRBV2 and TRBJ2-5, reads EPEVTQTPSHQVTQMGQEVILRCVPISNHLYFYWYRQILGQKVEFLVSFYNNEISEKSEIFDDQFSVERPDGSNFTLKIRSTKLEDSAMYFCASSETSRVTQYFGPGTRLLVL.